This entry features one TCR beta chain sequence. Its specificity is not known. The data are from a study of T cell repertoires in cytomegalovirus infection. Study-level background: Newly reported HLA-C-restricted and thoroughly characterized HLA-B-restricted CMV epitopes were employed. A matching HLA type, together with CMV infection, was signaled by public TCR beta signatures.

TCRdb re-called the reads through MiXCR, storing one row per CDR3 protein. The sample contains just over 450,000 distinct CDR3 sequences, about 42% of which appear only once. CDR3 size: 16 residues. With V trimmed by 2 bases and J by 4 bases, 4 bases remained unmatched. Germline V lookup: CDR1 MNHEY, CDR2 SVGEGT. Study findings and constraints: HLA-C-restricted CMV-specific TCR beta clonotypes were dominant in the ex vivo response. Of the TCR beta families, the public ones yielded a cumulative frequency that identified carriers of CMV plus the relevant HLA.

Sequenced material: cultured PBMCs, taken from culture after CMV antigen stimulation. The chain has TRBV6-2 or TRBV6-3 and TRBJ2-7; 14 nucleotides match TRBD2. The origin of this receptor is a human donor in good health (CMV status not recorded). Some clones in this sample may be carry-over from other donors' samples. For the CDR3, the DNA is TGTGCCAGCAGTTACGGGACTAGCGGGAGTGGGTACGAGCAGTACTTC. The encoded protein is CASSYGTSGSGYEQYF.